This T cell receptor (beta chain) appears in the sequencing data of a study of identical twins. On this clonotype: Its antigen is unidentified.

Regarding the study as a whole: Cord blood's abundant beta clonotypes had fewer insertions, unlike memory repertoires.

Germline V gene sequence: CDR1 SGHNT, CDR2 YYREEE (reference sequence). This CDR3 contains 15 residues. Trimming cost V 1 base and J 3 bases, with 10 bases left between them. TCRdb used MiXCR to reprocess the 5' RACE reads, holding one entry per CDR3 protein. The data hold approximately 260,000 distinct CDR3 sequences, with about 8% observed a single time. These data were likewise used in another study, on yellow fever vaccine responses in identical twins. That publication notes: It has been reported that, in twins, the vaccine T cell response seemed partly convergent and partly personalized.

Material for sequencing was CD8+ T cells sorted from blood. The rearrangement uses TRBV5-4 and TRBJ1-4; D ambiguous. This clonotype originated in a woman under 30 in good health. The CDR3: CASSLWAAPNEKLFF. For the CDR3, the DNA is TGTGCCAGCAGCTTGTGGGCAGCTCCTAATGAAAAACTGTTTTTT.